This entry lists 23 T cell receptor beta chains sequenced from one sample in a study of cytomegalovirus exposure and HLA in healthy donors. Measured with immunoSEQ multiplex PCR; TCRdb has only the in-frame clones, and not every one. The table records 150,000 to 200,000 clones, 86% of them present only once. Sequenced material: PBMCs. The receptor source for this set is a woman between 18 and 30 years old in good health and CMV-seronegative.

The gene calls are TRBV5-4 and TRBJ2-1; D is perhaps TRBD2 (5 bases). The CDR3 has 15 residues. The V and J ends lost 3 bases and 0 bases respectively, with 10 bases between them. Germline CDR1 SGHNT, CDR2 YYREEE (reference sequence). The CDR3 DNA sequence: TGTGCCAGCAGCTCTACTAGGAGCTCCTACAATGAGCAGTTCTTC. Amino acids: CASSSTRSSYNEQFF.

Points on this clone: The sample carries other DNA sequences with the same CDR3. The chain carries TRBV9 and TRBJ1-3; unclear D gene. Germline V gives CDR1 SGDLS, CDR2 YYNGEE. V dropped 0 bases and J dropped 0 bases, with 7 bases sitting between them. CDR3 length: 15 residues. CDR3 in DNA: TGTGCCAGCAGCGTAGATCCAGGCTCTGGAAACACCATATATTTT. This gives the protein CASSVDPGSGNTIYF.

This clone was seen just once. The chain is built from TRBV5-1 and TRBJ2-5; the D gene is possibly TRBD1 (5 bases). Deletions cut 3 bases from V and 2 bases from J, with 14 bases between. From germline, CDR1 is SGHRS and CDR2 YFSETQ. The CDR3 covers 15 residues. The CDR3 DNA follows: TGCGCCAGCAGCTCCCACAGGTCTCAACAAGAGACCCAGTACTTC. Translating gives CASSSHRSQQETQYF.

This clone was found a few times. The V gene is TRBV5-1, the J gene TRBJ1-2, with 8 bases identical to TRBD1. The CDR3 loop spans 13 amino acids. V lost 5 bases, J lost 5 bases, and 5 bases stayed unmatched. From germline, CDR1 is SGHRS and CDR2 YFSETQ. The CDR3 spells CASRSGQGYGYTF. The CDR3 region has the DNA TGCGCCAGCAGATCCGGACAGGGTTATGGCTACACCTTC.

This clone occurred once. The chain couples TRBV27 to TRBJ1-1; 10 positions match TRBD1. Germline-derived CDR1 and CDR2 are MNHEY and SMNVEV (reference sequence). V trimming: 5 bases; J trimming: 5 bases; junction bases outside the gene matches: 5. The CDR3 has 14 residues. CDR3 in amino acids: CASSPWDRGTEAFF. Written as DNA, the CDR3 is TGTGCCAGCAGTCCCTGGGACAGGGGTACTGAAGCTTTCTTT.

CDR3 sequence: CASSPGTVGAFF. Written as DNA, the CDR3 is TGTGCCAGCAGTCCGGGGACAGTTGGAGCTTTCTTT. This chain links TRBV27 with TRBJ1-1; 7 bases are a match to TRBD1. This CDR3 is built from 12 residues. Germline lookup yields CDR1 MNHEY and CDR2 SMNVEV (reference sequence). The junction had 7 bases not matched to a gene; V was cut back by 5 bases and J by 10 bases.

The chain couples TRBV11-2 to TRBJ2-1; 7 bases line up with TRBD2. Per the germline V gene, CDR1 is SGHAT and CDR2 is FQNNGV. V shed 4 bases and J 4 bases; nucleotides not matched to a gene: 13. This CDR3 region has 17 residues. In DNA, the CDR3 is TGTGCCAGCAGCTCAGGTGAGAGGCTAGCGGTTTACAATGAGCAGTTCTTC. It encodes CASSSGERLAVYNEQFF.

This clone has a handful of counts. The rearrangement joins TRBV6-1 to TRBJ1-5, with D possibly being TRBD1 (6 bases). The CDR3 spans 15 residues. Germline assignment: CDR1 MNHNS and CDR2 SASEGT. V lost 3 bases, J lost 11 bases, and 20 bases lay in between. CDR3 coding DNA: TGTGCCAGCAGTGATGGTGGACAGCTCATTTTATCCCAGCATTTT. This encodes CASSDGGQLILSQHF.

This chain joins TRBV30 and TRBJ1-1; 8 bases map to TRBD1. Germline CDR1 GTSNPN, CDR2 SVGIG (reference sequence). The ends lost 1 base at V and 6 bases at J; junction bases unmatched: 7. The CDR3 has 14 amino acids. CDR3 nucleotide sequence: TGTGCCTGGAGTGCAGGACAGGGTTTCGCTGAAGCTTTCTTT. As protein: CAWSAGQGFAEAFF.

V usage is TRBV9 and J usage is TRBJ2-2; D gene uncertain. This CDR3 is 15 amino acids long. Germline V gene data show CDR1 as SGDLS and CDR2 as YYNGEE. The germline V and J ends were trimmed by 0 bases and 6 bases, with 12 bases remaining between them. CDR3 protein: CASSVGTEGSGELFF. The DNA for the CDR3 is TGTGCCAGCAGCGTAGGTACAGAAGGTTCCGGGGAGCTGTTTTTT.

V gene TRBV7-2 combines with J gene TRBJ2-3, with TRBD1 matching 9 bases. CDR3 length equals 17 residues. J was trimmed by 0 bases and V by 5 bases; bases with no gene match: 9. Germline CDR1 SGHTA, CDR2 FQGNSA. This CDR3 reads CASSPIATGGSTDTQYF. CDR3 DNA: TGTGCCAGCAGCCCTATCGCGACAGGGGGTAGCACAGATACGCAGTATTTT.

The CDR3 bases are TGCGCCAGCAGCTTTCTAGCGGGAGGGCCGAGGACAGATACGCAGTATTTT. Its translation is CASSFLAGGPRTDTQYF. V usage is TRBV5-1 and J usage is TRBJ2-3; 12 bases match TRBD2. The V gene end was trimmed by 2 bases and the J gene end by 3 bases; junction bases not matched to a gene: 7. CDR3 length: 17 amino acids. Germline V CDR1 and CDR2: SGHRS, YFSETQ. Filled out from reference TRBV5-1 and TRBJ2-3, the complete variable domain reads KAGVTQTPRYLIKTRGQQVTLSCSPISGHRSVSWYQQTPGQGLQFLFEYFSETQRNKGNFPGRFSGRQFSNSRSEMNVSTLELGDSALYLCASSFLAGGPRTDTQYFGPGTRLTVL.

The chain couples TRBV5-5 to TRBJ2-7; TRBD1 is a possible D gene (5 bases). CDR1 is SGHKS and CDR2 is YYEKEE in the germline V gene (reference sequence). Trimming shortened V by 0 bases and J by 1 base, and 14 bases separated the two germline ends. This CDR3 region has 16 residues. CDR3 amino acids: CASSLVSWGRSYEQYF. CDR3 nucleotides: TGTGCCAGCAGCTTGGTCTCGTGGGGCAGGTCCTACGAGCAGTACTTC.

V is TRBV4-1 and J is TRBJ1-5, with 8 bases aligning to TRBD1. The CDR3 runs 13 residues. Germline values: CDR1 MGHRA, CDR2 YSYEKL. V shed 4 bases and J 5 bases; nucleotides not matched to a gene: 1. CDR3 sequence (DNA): TGCGCCAGCAGCCTACAGGGGGATCAGCCCCAGCATTTT. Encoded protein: CASSLQGDQPQHF.

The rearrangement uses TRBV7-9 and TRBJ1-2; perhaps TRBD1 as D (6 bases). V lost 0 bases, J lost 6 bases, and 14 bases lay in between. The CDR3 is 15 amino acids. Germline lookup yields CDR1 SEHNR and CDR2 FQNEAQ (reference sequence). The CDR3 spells CASSLARDIRDGYTF. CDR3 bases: TGTGCCAGCAGCTTAGCCAGGGACATAAGGGATGGCTACACCTTC.

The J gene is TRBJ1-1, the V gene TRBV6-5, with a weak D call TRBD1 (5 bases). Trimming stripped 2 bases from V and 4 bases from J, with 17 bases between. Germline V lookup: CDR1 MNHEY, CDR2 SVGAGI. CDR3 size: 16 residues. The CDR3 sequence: CASSYGLRMQGTEAFF. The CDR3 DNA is TGTGCCAGCAGTTACGGGCTTCGTATGCAGGGCACTGAAGCTTTCTTT.

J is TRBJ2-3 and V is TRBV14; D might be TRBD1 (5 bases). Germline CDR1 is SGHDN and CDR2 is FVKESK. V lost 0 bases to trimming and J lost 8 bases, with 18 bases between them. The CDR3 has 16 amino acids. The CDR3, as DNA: TGTGCCAGCAGCCAAGACATAGGGGCGCGTTTAGGTACGCAGTATTTT. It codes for CASSQDIGARLGTQYF.

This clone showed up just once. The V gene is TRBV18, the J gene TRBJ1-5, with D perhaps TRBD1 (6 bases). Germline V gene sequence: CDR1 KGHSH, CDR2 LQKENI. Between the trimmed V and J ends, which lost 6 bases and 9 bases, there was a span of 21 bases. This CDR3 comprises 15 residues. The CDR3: CASSSGGHLIGPQHF. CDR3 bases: TGTGCCAGCTCCTCTGGGGGACACCTGATTGGGCCCCAGCATTTT.

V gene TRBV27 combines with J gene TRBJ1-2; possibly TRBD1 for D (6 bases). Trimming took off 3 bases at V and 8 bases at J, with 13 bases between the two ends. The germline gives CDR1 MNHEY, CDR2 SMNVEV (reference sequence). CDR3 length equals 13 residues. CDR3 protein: CASSFGGPEGYTF. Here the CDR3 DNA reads TGTGCCAGCAGTTTCGGGGGGCCGGAGGGCTACACCTTC.

The CDR3 sequence is CATSRDLGGTSVYDEQYF. The CDR3 bases are TGTGCCACCAGCAGAGATTTAGGAGGGACTAGCGTATATGACGAGCAGTACTTC. This rearrangement joins TRBV15 to TRBJ2-7, with TRBD2 matching 10 bases. The germline gives CDR1 LNHNV, CDR2 YYDKDF (reference sequence). V shed 0 bases and J 5 bases; nucleotides not matched to a gene: 13. The CDR3 sequence is 18 residues long.

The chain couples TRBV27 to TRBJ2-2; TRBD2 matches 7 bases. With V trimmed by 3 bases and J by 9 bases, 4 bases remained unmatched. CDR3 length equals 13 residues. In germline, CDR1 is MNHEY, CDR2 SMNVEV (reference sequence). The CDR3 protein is CASSLWGGRELFF. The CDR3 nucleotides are TGTGCCAGCAGTTTGTGGGGGGGGAGGGAGCTGTTTTTT.

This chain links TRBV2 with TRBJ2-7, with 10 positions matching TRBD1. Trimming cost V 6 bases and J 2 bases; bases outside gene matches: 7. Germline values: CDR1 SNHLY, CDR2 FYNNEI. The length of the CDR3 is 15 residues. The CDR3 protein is CASRADRGRAYEQYF. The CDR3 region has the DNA TGTGCCAGCAGGGCGGACAGGGGGAGAGCCTACGAGCAGTACTTC. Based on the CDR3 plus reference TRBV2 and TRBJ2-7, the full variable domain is EPEVTQTPSHQVTQMGQEVILRCVPISNHLYFYWYRQILGQKVEFLVSFYNNEISEKSEIFDDQFSVERPDGSNFTLKIRSTKLEDSAMYFCASRADRGRAYEQYFGPGTRLTVT.

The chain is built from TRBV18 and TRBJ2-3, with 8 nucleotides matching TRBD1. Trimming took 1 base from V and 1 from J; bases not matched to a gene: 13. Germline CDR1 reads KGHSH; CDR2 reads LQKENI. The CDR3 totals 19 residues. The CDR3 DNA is TGTGCCAGCTCACCACGTACAGGTTCAGGGGGCTTCGGCACAGATACGCAGTATTTT. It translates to CASSPRTGSGGFGTDTQYF.